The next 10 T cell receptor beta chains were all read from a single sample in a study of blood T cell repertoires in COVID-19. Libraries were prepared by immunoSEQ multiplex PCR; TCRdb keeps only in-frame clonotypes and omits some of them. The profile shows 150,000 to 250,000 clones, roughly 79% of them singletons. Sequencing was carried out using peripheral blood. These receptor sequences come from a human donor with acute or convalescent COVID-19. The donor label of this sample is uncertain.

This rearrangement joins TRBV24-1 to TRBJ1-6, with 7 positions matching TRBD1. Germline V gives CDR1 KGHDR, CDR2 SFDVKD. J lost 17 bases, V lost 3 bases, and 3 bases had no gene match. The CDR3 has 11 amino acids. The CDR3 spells CATSDTGVIHF. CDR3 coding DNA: TGTGCCACCAGTGATACAGGGGTTATCCACTTT.

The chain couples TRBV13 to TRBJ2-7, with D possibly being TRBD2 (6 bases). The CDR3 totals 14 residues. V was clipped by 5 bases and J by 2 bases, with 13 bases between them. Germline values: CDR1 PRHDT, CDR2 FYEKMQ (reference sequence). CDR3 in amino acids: CASSPRDFAYEQYF. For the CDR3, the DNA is TGTGCCAGCAGCCCAAGGGACTTTGCCTACGAGCAGTACTTC.

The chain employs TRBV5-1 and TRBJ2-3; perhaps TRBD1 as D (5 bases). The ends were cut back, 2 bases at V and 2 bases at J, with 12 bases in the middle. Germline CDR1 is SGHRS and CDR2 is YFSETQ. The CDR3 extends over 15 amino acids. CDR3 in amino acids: CASSLRGSDTDTQYF. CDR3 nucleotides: TGCGCCAGCAGCTTAAGGGGTTCCGACACAGATACGCAGTATTTT.

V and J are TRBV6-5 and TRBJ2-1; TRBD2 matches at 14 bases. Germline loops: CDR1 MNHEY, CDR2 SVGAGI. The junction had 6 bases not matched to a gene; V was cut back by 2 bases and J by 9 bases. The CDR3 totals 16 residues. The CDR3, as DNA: TGTGCCAGCAGTTACGCCGGGACTAGCGGGAGTGGTGAGCAGTTCTTC. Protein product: CASSYAGTSGSGEQFF.

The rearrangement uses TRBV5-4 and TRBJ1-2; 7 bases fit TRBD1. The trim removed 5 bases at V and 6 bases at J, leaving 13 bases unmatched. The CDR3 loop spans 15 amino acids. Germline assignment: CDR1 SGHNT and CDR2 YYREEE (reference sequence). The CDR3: CASSSGSGGNDGYTF. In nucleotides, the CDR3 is TGTGCCAGCAGTTCTGGGTCAGGGGGTAATGATGGCTACACCTTC.

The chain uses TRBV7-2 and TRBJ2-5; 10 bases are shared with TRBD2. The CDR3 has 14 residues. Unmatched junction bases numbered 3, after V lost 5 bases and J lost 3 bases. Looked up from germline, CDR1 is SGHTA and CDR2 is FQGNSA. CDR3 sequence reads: CASSPGLAEETQYF. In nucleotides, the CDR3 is TGTGCCAGCAGCCCCGGACTAGCGGAAGAGACCCAGTACTTC.

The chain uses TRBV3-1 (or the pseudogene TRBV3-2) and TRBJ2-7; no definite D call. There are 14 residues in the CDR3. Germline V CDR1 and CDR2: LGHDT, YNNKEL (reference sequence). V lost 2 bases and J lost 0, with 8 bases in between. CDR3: CASSQPGRSYEQYF. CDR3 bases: TGTGCCAGCAGCCAACCAGGCCGCTCCTACGAGCAGTACTTC.

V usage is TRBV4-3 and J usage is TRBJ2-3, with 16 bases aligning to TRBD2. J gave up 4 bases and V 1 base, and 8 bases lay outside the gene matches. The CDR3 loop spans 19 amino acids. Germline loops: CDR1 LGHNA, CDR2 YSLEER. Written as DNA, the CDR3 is TGCGCCAGCAGCCAAGCGTACGGGACTAGCGGGAGGGGGGCAGATACGCAGTATTTT. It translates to CASSQAYGTSGRGADTQYF.

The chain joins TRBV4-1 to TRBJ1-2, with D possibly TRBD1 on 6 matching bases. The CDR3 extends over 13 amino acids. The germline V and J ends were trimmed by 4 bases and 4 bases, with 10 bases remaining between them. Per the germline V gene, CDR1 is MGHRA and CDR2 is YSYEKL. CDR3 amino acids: CASSRTESYGYTF. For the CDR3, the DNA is TGCGCCAGCAGCCGGACAGAATCCTATGGCTACACCTTC.

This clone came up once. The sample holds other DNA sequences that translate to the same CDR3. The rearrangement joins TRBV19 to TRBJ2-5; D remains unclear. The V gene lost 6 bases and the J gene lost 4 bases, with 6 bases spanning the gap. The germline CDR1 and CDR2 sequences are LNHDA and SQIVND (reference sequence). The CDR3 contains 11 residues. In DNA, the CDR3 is TGTGCCAGTAGCCTAGGAGAGACCCAGTACTTC. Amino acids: CASSLGETQYF.